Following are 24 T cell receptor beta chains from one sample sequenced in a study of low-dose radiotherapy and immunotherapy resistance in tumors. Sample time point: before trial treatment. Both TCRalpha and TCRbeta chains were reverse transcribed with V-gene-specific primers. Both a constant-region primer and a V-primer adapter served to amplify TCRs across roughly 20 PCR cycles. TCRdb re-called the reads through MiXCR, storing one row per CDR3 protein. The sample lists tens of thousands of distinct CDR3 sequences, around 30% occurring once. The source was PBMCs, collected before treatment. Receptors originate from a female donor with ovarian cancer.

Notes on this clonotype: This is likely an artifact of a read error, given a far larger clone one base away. This CDR3 is CTSSQELAVSYNEQYF. CDR3 bases: TGCACCAGCAGCCAAGAGCTAGCGGTTAGCTACAATGAGCAGTACTTC. This chain connects TRBV1 to TRBJ2-5; the tabulated D call, TRBD2, remains unverified against the DNA. TRBV1 is classified as a pseudogene. There are 16 residues in the CDR3.

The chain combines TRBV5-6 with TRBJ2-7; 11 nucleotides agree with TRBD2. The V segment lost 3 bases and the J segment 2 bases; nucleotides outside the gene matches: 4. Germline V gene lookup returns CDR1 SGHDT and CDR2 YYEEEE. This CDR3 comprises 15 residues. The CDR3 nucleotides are TGTGCCAGCAGCTCGGGACTAGCGGCCACCTACGAGCAGTACTTC. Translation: CASSSGLAATYEQYF.

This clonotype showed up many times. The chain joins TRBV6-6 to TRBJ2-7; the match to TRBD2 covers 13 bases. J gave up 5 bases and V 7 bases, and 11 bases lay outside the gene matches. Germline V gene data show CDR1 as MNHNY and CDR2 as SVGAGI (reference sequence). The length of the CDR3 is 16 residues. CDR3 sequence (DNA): TGTGCCAGCAACCGGACTAGCGGGAGAGAGTCGGACGAGCAGTACTTC. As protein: CASNRTSGRESDEQYF.

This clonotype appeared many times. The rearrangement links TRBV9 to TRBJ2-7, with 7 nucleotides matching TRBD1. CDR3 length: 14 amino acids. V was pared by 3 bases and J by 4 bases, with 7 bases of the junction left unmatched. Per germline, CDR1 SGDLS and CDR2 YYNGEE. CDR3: CASSATGTAYEQYF. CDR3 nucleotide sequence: TGTGCCAGCAGCGCCACCGGGACAGCTTACGAGCAGTACTTC.

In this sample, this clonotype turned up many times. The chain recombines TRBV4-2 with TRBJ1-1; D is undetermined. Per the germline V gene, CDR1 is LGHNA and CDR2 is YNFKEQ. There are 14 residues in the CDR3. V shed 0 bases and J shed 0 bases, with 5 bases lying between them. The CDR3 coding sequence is TGTGCCAGCAGCCAAGATAGAGTGAACACTGAAGCTTTCTTT. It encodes CASSQDRVNTEAFF.

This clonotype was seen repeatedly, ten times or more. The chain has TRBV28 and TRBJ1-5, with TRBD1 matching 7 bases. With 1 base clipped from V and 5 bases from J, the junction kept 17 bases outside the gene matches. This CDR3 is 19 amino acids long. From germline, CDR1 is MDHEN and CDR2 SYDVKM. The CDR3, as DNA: TGTGCCAGCAGTTTATCCGTCGCCCGGACAGGCCCCAATTATCAGCCCCAGCATTTT. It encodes CASSLSVARTGPNYQPQHF.

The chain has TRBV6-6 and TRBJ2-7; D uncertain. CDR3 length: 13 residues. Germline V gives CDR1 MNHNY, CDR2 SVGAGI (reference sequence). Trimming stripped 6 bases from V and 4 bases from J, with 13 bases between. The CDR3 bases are TGTGCCAGCAGCCAGACGGACCGATACGAGCAGTACTTC. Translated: CASSQTDRYEQYF.

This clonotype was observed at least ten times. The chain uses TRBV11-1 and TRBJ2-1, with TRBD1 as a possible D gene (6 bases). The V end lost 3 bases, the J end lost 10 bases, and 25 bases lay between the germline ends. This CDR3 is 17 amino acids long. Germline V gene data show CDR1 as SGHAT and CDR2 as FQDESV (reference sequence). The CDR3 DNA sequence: TGTGCCAGCAGCTTCGGGGTAGGGACCCTCGCGACAGGAGAGCAGTTCTTC. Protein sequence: CASSFGVGTLATGEQFF.

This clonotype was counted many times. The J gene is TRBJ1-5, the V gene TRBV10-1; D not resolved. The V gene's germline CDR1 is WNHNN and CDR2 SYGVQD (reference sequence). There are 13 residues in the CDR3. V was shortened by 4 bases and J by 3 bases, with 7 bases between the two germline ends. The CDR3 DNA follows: TGCGCCAGCAGTGTATCAGACAATCAGCCCCAGCATTTT. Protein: CASSVSDNQPQHF.

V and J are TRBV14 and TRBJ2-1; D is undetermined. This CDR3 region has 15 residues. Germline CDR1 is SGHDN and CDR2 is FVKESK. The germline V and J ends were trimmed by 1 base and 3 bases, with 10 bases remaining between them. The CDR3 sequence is CASSQGGGVYNEQFF. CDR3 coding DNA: TGTGCCAGCAGCCAAGGAGGCGGCGTCTACAATGAGCAGTTCTTC.

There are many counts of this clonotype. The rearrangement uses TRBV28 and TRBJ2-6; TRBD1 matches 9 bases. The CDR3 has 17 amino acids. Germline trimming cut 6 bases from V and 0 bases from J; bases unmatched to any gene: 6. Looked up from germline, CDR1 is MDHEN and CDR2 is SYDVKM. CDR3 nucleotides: TGTGCCAGCAGCTCGGGACAGGGTTACTCTGGGGCCAACGTCCTGACTTTC. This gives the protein CASSSGQGYSGANVLTF.

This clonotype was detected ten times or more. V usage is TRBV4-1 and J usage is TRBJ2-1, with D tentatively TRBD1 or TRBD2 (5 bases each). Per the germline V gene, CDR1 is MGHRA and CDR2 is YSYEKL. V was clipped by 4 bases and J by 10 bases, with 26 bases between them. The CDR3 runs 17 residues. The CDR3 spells CASSRPRVTRGFLEQFF. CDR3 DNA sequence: TGCGCCAGCAGCCGCCCTCGAGTAACGAGGGGTTTTTTAGAGCAGTTCTTC.

CDR3 nucleotide sequence: TGTGCCAGCAGCGTGGTAGCGGGGGGACAAGAGACCCAGTACTTC. Translation: CASSVVAGGQETQYF. The chain is built from TRBV9 and TRBJ2-5, with TRBD2 matching over 10 bases. The CDR3 consists of 15 residues. V dropped 2 bases and J dropped 2; count of bases not matched to a gene: 3. Germline CDR1 is SGDLS and CDR2 is YYNGEE.

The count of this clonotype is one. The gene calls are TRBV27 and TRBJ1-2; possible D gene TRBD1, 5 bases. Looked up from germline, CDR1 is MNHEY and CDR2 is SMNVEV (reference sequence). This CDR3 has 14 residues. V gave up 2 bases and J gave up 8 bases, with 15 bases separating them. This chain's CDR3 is CASSLGGIREGYTF. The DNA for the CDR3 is TGTGCCAGCAGTTTAGGGGGGATTCGGGAAGGCTACACCTTC.

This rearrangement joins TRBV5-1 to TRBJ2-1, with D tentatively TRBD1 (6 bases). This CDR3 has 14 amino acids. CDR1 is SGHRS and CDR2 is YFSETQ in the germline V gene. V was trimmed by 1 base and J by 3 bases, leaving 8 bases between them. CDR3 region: CASSLQDSYNEQFF. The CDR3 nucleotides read TGCGCCAGCAGCTTGCAGGACAGCTACAATGAGCAGTTCTTC.

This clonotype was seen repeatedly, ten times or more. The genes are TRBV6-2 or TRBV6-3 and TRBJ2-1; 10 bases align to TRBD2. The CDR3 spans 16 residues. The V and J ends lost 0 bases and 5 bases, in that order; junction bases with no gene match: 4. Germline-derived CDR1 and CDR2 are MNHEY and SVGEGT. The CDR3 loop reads CASSYSGLAYDNEQFF. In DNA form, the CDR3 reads TGTGCCAGCAGTTACTCGGGACTAGCGTACGACAATGAGCAGTTCTTC.

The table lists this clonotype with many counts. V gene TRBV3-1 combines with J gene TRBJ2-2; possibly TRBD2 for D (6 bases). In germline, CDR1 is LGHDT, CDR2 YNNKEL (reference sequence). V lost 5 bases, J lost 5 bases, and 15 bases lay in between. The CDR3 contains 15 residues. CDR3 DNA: TGTGCCAGCAGCGAACGCGGGGCGGGAACCGGGGAGCTGTTTTTT. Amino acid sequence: CASSERGAGTGELFF.

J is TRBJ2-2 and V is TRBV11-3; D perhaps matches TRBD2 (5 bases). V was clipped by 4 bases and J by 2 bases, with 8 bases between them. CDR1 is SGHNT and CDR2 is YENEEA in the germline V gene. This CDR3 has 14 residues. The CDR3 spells CASSSGVNTGELFF. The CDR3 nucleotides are TGTGCCAGCAGCTCCGGGGTTAACACCGGGGAGCTGTTTTTT.

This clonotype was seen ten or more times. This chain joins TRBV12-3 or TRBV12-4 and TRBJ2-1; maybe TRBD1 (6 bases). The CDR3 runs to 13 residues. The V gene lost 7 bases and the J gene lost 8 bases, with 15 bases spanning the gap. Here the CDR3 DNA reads TGTGCCAGCACTCTCAGGGGTAGGGATGAGCAGTTCTTC. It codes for CASTLRGRDEQFF.

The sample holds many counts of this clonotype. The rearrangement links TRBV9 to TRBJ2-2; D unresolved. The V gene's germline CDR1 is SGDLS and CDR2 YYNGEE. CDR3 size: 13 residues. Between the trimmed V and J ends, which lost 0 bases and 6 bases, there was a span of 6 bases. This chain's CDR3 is CASSVAKSGELFF. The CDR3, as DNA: TGTGCCAGCAGCGTAGCGAAGTCCGGGGAGCTGTTTTTT. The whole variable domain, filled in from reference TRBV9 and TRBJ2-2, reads DSGVTQTPKHLITATGQRVTLRCSPRSGDLSVYWYQQSLDQGLQFLIQYYNGEERAKGNILERFSAQQFPDLHSELNLSSLELGDSALYFCASSVAKSGELFFGEGSRLTVL.

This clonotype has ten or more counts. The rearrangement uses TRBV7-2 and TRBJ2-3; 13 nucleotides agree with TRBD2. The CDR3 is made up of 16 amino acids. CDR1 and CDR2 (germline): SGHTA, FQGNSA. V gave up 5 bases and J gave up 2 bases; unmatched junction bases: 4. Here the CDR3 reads CASSAGLAGSTDTQYF. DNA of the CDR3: TGTGCCAGCAGCGCGGGACTAGCGGGGTCCACAGATACGCAGTATTTT.

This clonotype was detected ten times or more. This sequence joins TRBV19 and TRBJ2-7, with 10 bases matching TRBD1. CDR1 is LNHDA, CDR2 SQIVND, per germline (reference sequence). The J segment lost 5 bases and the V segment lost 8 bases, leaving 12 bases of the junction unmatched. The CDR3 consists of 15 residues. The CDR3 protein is CASGNRDRGFHEQYF. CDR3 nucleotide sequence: TGTGCCAGTGGGAACCGGGACAGGGGATTCCACGAGCAGTACTTC.

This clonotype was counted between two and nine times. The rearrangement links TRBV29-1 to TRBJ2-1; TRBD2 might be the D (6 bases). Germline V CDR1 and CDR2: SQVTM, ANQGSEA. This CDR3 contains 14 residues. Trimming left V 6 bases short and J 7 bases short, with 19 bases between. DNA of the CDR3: TGCAGCGTAACAAGTATGGGGGGAGTGAATGAGCAGTTCTTC. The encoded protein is CSVTSMGGVNEQFF.

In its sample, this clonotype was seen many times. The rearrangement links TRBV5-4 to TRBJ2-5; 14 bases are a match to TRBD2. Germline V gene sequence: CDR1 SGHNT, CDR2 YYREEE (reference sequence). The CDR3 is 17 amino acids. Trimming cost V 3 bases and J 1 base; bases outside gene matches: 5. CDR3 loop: CASSSGLAGDLQETQYF. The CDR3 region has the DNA TGTGCCAGCAGCTCGGGACTAGCGGGAGACCTCCAAGAGACCCAGTACTTC.